This TCR beta chain is from a study of OX40 agonist ivuxolimab in advanced cancers. As for the study in general: The study reported partial responses in three patients: one hepatocellular carcinoma, two cutaneous melanoma.

Study outcomes and limitations: At 0.1 to 3.0 mg/kg, clonal expansion of CD4+ and CD8+ blood T cells had occurred by week 6. More expanded clones were seen, on average, in CD8+ T cells than in CD4+.

Concerning this clone itself: Its antigen is not identified.

Clones were sequenced by immunoSEQ multiplex PCR, and TCRdb holds only the in-frame ones, with some missing. Here the sample spans about 79,000 clones, about 80% being singletons. Germline V gene lookup returns CDR1 SGHDT and CDR2 YYEEEE. The trim removed 1 base at V and 8 bases at J, leaving 6 bases unmatched. The length of the CDR3 is 15 residues. Systemic immunosuppression or a history of autoimmune disease excluded patients. This clonotype originated in an adult with an advanced solid tumor such as melanoma, head and neck, liver or kidney cancer. Material: CD4+ or CD8+ T cells sorted from blood, obtained in a trial of the OX40 agonist ivuxolimab. The chain combines TRBV5-6 with TRBJ1-4; 9 positions match TRBD1. The CDR3 DNA follows: TGTGCCAGCAGCTTGTTACAGGGGGCTAGGGAAAAACTGTTTTTT. Translating it yields CASSLLQGAREKLFF.